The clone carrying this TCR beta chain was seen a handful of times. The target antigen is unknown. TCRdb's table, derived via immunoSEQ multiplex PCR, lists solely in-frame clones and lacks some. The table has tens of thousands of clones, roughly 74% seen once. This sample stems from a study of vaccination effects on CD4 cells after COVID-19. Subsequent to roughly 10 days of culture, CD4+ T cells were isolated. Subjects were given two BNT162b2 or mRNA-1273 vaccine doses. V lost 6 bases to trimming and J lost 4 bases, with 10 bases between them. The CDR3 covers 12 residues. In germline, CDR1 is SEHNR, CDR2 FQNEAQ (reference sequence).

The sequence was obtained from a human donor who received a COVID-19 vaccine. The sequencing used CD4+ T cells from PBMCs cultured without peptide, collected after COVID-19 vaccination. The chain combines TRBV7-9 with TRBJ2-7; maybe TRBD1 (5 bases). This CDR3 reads CASSRTGYEQYF. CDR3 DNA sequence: TGTGCCAGCAGTCGAACAGGATACGAGCAGTACTTC.